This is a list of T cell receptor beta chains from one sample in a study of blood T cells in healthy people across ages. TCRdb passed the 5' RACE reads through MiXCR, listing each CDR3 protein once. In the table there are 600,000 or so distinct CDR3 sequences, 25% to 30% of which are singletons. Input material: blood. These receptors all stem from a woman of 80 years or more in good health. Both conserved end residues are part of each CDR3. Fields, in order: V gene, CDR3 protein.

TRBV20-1,CSATKLDTIYF
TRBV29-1,CSVRPRVSGTGGHEQYF
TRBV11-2,CASSFGGLGNTEAFF
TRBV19,CASLGQGEQSEQFF
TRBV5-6,CASSIESPSVGYTF
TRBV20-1,CSARGAGTSTDTQYF
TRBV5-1,CASSLIGKTQETQYF
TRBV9,CASSAGTSIGELFF
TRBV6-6,CASSYSVLAVQETQYF
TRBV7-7,CASSLGPGLNEKLFF
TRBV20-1,CSASLVPTDTQYF
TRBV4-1,CASSPPSRSTEAFF
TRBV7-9,CASSDTLSYEQYF
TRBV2,CASSVLSETQYF
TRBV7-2,CASSAQGAYEQYF
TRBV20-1,CSARDLGRGDNYGYTF
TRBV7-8,CASSLVVLTGDLSNYGYTF
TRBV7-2,CASSPQRGDTQYF
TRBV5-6,CASSPQGGSSYNEQFF
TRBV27,CASSFRPGLAGGAYEQYF
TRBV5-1,CASSLQDATDTQYF